This is a list of T cell receptor beta chains from one sample in a study of post-analysis software for immune sequencing data. Using its own MiXCR run on the PCR reads, TCRdb lists one record per CDR3 protein. This table holds about 540,000 distinct CDR3 sequences, approximately 31% found once. The sample comprised blood. Receptors were obtained from a girl younger than 18 with multiple sclerosis. CDR3s leave out the opening cysteine and the closing phenylalanine or tryptophan. Fields, in order: V gene, clone size, CDR3 protein. Expanded clones are given a class, and other clones once, few, many or no size at all.

TRBV29-1,NA,SIGRAYTDTQY
TRBV20-1,NA,SGGGVLHTDTQY
TRBV11-2,NA,ASSGLAGGRNYNEQF
TRBV6-5,few,ASRQGARTEAF
TRBV6-2/TRBV6-3,once,ASSCQDRVLCTEAF
TRBV11-2,once,ASSLGRGRGMVANYGYT
TRBV2,NA,ASSADRLYGYT
TRBV6-5,NA,ASSSRKEEGQPQH
TRBV6-1,many,ASSDHWNADGYT
TRBV6-5,NA,ASQKQGTNYGYT